This T cell receptor (beta chain) stems from a study of blood T cell repertoires in COVID-19. Overall study context: Some COVID-19 samples were acute and others convalescent; all came from the United States, Italy and Spain.

In the original processing: Amplification of reference gene primers provided the estimated nucleated cell counts. Here immunoSEQ multiplex PCR was the method, and the copy in TCRdb shows in-frame clones only, minus some. V, J and clone size are taken as reported in that table, and D and trimming were inferred from the DNA itself. The profile covers about 79,000 clones, with around 89% appearing a single time and roughly 13% taken by the ten largest. The CDR3 totals 15 residues. CDR1 is LNHDA and CDR2 is SQIVND in the germline V gene (reference sequence). V lost 5 bases to trimming and J lost 11 bases; unmatched junction nucleotides: 13.

The chain carries TRBV19 and TRBJ2-1, with 9 positions matching TRBD2. Sequenced material: peripheral blood. The receptor was derived from an older man with active or convalescent COVID-19. The DNA of the CDR3 is TGTGCCAGTAGTTCTACTAGCGGGCTTACAATGAAGCAGTTCTTC. Amino acids: CASSSTSGLTMKQFF.